This T cell receptor (beta chain) was sequenced during a study of T cell responses to AZD1222 COVID-19 vaccine. Findings and limits, study-wide: Repertoire collection took place solely once the T cell response had peaked.

This CDR3 is 12 amino acids long. The V gene's germline CDR1 is MNHEY and CDR2 SMNVEV (reference sequence). V lost 4 bases to trimming and J lost 3 bases, with 6 bases between them. Using immunoSEQ multiplex PCR, the repertoire was profiled, and TCRdb retains in-frame clones only, with some absent. The profile shows about 160,000 clones, roughly 90% of them singletons. Details on this clone: The antigen is unknown.

The TCR comes from an adult who received the AZD1222 COVID-19 vaccine. The chain is built from TRBV27 and TRBJ1-1; D not resolved. Specimen: peripheral blood, collected 28 days after the second AZD1222 dose. The CDR3 reads CASSSRYTEAFF. CDR3 sequence (DNA): TGTGCCAGCAGTTCCCGTTACACTGAAGCTTTCTTT.